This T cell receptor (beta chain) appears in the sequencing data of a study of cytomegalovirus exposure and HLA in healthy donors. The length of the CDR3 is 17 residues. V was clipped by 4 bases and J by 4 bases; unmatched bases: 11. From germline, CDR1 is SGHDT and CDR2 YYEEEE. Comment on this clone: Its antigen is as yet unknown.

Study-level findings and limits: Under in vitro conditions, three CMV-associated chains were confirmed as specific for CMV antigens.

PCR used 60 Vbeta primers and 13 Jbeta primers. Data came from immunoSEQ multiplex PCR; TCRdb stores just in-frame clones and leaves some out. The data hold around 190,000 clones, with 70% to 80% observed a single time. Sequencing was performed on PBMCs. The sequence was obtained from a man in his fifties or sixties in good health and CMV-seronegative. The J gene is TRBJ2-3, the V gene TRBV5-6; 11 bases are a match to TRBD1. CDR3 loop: CASSQSPGQGGSDTQYF. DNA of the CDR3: TGTGCCAGCAGCCAGAGCCCGGGACAGGGGGGTTCAGATACGCAGTATTTT.